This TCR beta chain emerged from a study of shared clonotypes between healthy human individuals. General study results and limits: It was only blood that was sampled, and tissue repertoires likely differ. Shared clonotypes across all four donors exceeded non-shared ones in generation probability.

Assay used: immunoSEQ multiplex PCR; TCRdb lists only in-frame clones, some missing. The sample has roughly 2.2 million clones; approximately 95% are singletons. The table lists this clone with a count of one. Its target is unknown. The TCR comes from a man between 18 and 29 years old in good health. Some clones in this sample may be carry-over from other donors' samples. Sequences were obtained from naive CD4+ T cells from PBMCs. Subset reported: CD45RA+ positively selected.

The CDR3, as DNA: TGTGCCAGCTCCCCGGGACGCCAGGGGAACGAGCAGTACTTC. Residues: CASSPGRQGNEQYF. The chain carries TRBV18 and TRBJ2-7; a possible D gene is TRBD1 (6 bases). Trimming took off 6 bases at V and 5 bases at J, with 17 bases between the two ends. Per germline, CDR1 KGHSH and CDR2 LQKENI. The CDR3 has 14 amino acids.